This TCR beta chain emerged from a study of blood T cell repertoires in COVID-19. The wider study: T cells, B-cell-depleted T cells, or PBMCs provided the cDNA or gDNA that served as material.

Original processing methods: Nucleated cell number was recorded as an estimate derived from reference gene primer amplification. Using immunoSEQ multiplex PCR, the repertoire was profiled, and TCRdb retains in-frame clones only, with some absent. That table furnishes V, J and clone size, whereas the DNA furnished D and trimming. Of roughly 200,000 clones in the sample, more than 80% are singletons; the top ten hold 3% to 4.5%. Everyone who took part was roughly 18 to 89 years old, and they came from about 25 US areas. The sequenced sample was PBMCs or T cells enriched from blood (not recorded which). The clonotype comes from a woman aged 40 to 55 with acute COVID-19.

The DNA for the CDR3 is TGTGCCAGCAGTGAGAGGACAGGTTCCTACGAGCAGTACGTC. This sequence encodes CASSERTGSYEQYV. The V gene is TRBV6-1, the J gene TRBJ2-7; 7 nucleotides align to TRBD1. Germline V CDR1 and CDR2: MNHNS, SASEGT. The CDR3 covers 14 residues. The V and J ends lost 3 bases and 1 base, in that order; junction bases with no gene match: 3.